These T cell receptor beta chains were read from a single sample in a study of brain T cells in children with intractable seizures. TCRdb keeps only in-frame clones here, not all; method: immunoSEQ multiplex PCR. This sample yields approximately 40,000 clones, of which 90% are seen a single time; 6.3% belongs to the top ten. The specimen comprised peripheral blood, sampled at surgery. The receptors derive from a girl aged 2 to 9 with tuberous sclerosis and intractable seizures. Both conserved end residues are part of each CDR3. The order of the fields is clone size, V gene, D gene, J gene, CDR3 protein, CDR3 DNA. D genes are given only for firm matches. For some rows the clone size is stated as once, few or many, or as a class when expanded; others skip it.

NA	TRBV18	NA	TRBJ2-3	CASSPLGTPLGLVRQTQYF	TGTGCCAGCTCACCACTAGGGACACCCTTGGGTTTGGTCAGGCAGACGCAGTATTTT
once	TRBV24-1	NA	TRBJ1-1	CATSDGAGSIEAFF	TGTGCCACCAGTGATGGCGCGGGTTCGATTGAAGCTTTCTTT
NA	TRBV6-5	NA	TRBJ1-1	CASTRTAPMNTEAFF	TGTGCCAGCACTCGGACAGCACCAATGAACACTGAAGCTTTCTTT
NA	TRBV7-9	NA	TRBJ2-1	CASRKSRSYNEQFF	TGTGCCAGCAGAAAATCACGCTCCTACAATGAGCAGTTCTTC
NA	TRBV5-1	NA	TRBJ2-1	CASSLSGNEQFF	TGCGCCAGCAGCTTATCAGGGAATGAGCAGTTCTTC
NA	TRBV24-1	NA	TRBJ1-6	CATSDRSNSPLHF	TGTGCCACCAGTGATCGCAGTAATTCACCCCTCCACTTT
few	TRBV5-5	NA	TRBJ2-3	CASSLVQGGADTQYF	TGTGCCAGCAGCTTGGTTCAGGGAGGCGCAGATACGCAGTATTTT
NA	TRBV6-4	NA	TRBJ2-3	CASSEAGATDTQYF	TGTGCCAGCAGTGAGGCGGGGGCTACAGATACGCAGTATTTT
NA	TRBV19	NA	TRBJ2-7	CASSLAGDEQYF	TGTGCCAGTAGTTTGGCCGGCGACGAGCAGTACTTC
NA	TRBV9	TRBD1	TRBJ2-3	CASSPRWAQGADTQYF	TGTGCCAGCAGCCCCAGGTGGGCCCAGGGGGCAGATACGCAGTATTTT
NA	TRBV5-1	NA	TRBJ1-1	CASSLDGVRNTEAFF	TGCGCCAGCAGCTTGGACGGGGTAAGGAACACTGAAGCTTTCTTT
NA	TRBV25-1	TRBD1	TRBJ1-6	CASTKTGGYSPLHF	TGTGCCAGCACAAAGACAGGGGGCTATTCACCCCTCCACTTT
NA	TRBV9	NA	TRBJ1-2	CASSVVEGYTF	TGTGCCAGCAGCGTAGTGGAGGGCTACACCTTC
NA	TRBV19	NA	TRBJ1-1	CASSIAGSRTEAFF	TGTGCCAGTAGTATTGCGGGGAGTCGCACTGAAGCTTTCTTT
NA	TRBV7-7	NA	TRBJ2-2	CASSLGPKDNTGELFF	TGTGCCAGCAGCTTGGGTCCGAAGGATAACACCGGGGAGCTGTTTTTT
NA	TRBV4-1	NA	TRBJ1-1	CASSHPPGGHPPEAFF	TGCGCCAGCAGCCATCCCCCCGGGGGCCATCCCCCTGAAGCTTTCTTT
NA	TRBV10-2	NA	TRBJ1-1	CASTREGMNTEAFF	TGCGCCAGCACCCGGGAGGGGATGAACACTGAAGCTTTCTTT
once	TRBV5-4	TRBD1	TRBJ2-5	CASSTGTEETQYF	TGTGCCAGCAGCACCGGGACAGAAGAGACCCAGTACTTC
once	TRBV7-9	NA	TRBJ2-1	CASSLGTGYNEQFF	TGTGCCAGCAGCCTAGGGACTGGATACAATGAGCAGTTCTTC
NA	TRBV27	TRBD1	TRBJ2-2	CASSYRGRNTGELFF	TGTGCCAGCAGTTACAGGGGGCGGAACACCGGGGAGCTGTTTTTT
NA	TRBV4-1	NA	TRBJ2-1	CASSQDPAQSSKQEFF	TGCGCCAGCAGCCAAGATCCCGCGCAGTCAAGTAAGCAGGAGTTCTTC
NA	TRBV5-6	NA	TRBJ2-3	CASSLWGFGTDTQYF	TGTGCCAGCAGCTTGTGGGGTTTCGGGACAGATACGCAGTATTTT
NA	TRBV19	NA	TRBJ2-2	CASSILGANTGELFF	TGTGCCAGTAGTATACTAGGTGCGAACACCGGGGAGCTGTTTTTT
NA	TRBV2	NA	TRBJ2-4	CASSEWQGINIQYF	TGTGCCAGCAGTGAGTGGCAGGGGATAAACATTCAGTACTTC
NA	TRBV7-6	NA	TRBJ2-6	CASSLVSPAGANVLTF	TGTGCCAGCAGCTTAGTATCTCCCGCTGGGGCCAACGTCCTGACTTTC
NA	TRBV5-1	NA	TRBJ1-1	CASSPTSNSRMNTEAFF	TGCGCCAGCAGCCCAACCTCCAACAGCCGGATGAACACTGAAGCTTTCTTT
NA	TRBV6-2/TRBV6-3	TRBD1	TRBJ2-5	CASSYGPPGTDKEETQYF	TGTGCCAGCAGTTACGGACCCCCAGGGACAGACAAGGAGGAGACCCAGTACTTC
NA	TRBV2	TRBD1	TRBJ2-7	CASIGQGFSYEQYF	TGTGCCAGCATTGGACAGGGATTCTCCTACGAGCAGTACTTC
NA	TRBV12-3/TRBV12-4	NA	TRBJ1-1	CATAEGYGTEAFF	TGTGCCACTGCGGAGGGGTACGGAACTGAAGCTTTCTTT
NA	TRBV30	NA	TRBJ1-2	CASPRGPGGYTF	TGTGCCTCCCCCAGGGGACCGGGCGGCTACACCTTC
NA	TRBV24-1	TRBD1	TRBJ2-5	CATGTVQETQYF	TGTGCCACCGGGACAGTCCAAGAGACCCAGTACTTC
NA	TRBV28	NA	TRBJ1-4	CASSSARLSTNEKLFF	TGTGCCAGCAGCTCGGCCCGGTTATCAACTAATGAAAAACTGTTTTTT
few	TRBV24-1	NA	TRBJ2-3	CATSDLNGNTQYF	TGTGCCACCAGTGATTTGAACGGGAACACGCAGTATTTT
NA	TRBV6-4	TRBD1	TRBJ1-6	CASSDSTGGSPLHF	TGTGCCAGCAGTGACTCGACAGGGGGTTCACCCCTCCACTTT
NA	TRBV6-5	NA	TRBJ1-2	CASSYSAGTHGYTF	TGTGCCAGCAGTTACTCGGCAGGGACTCATGGCTACACCTTC
NA	TRBV18	NA	TRBJ1-1	CASSPRVSNTEAFF	TGTGCCAGCTCACCACGGGTATCGAACACTGAAGCTTTCTTT
NA	TRBV7-2	NA	TRBJ2-5	CASSPGLIPETQYF	TGTGCCAGCAGCCCGGGACTCATTCCGGAGACCCAGTACTTC
NA	TRBV7-2	TRBD1	TRBJ1-5	CASSWTGGRQPQHF	TGTGCCAGCAGCTGGACAGGGGGCCGGCAGCCCCAGCATTTT
NA	TRBV7-2	NA	TRBJ2-7	CASSLAGRQPSEQYF	TGTGCCAGCAGCTTAGCAGGGAGACAGCCCTCCGAGCAGTACTTC
few	TRBV18	TRBD1	TRBJ2-7	CASSPPGTGFLYEQYF	TGTGCCAGCTCACCACCCGGGACAGGATTCTTATACGAGCAGTACTTC
NA	TRBV7-9	NA	TRBJ1-5	CASSPGGGLGNQPQHF	TGTGCCAGCAGCCCGGGGGGGGGCCTGGGTAATCAGCCCCAGCATTTT
few	TRBV7-8	NA	TRBJ2-2	CASSRAEANTGELFF	TGTGCCAGCAGCCGAGCGGAGGCGAACACCGGGGAGCTGTTTTTT
NA	TRBV9	NA	TRBJ1-6	CASSVAQKGAEDSYNSPLHF	TGTGCCAGCAGCGTAGCTCAAAAAGGGGCAGAGGACTCCTATAATTCACCCCTCCACTTT
NA	TRBV6-5	NA	TRBJ1-4	CASSTMVPNEKLFF	TGTGCCAGCAGTACAATGGTCCCCAATGAAAAACTGTTTTTT
once	TRBV5-1	TRBD1	TRBJ1-2	CASSAGGPYGYTF	TGCGCCAGCAGTGCAGGGGGCCCCTATGGCTACACCTTC
NA	TRBV5-1	TRBD2	TRBJ2-5	CASSLLAGAGETQYF	TGCGCCAGCAGCTTATTAGCGGGGGCCGGGGAGACCCAGTACTTC
NA	TRBV29-1	TRBD1	TRBJ1-2	CSAPTGTGGYTF	TGCAGCGCGCCTACCGGGACAGGCGGCTACACCTTC
NA	TRBV21-1	NA	TRBJ2-5	CASSKEGLAGSETQYF	TGTGCCAGCAGCAAAGAAGGACTAGCGGGGTCGGAGACCCAGTACTTC
NA	TRBV6-2/TRBV6-3	NA	TRBJ2-7	CASSRPGLYEQYF	TGTGCCAGCAGTAGGCCAGGGCTCTACGAGCAGTACTTC
NA	TRBV9	NA	TRBJ1-2	CASSPLGWGNYGYTF	TGTGCCAGCAGCCCCCTCGGGTGGGGAAACTATGGCTACACCTTC
NA	TRBV5-8	TRBD2	TRBJ2-4	CASSSTGGIKNIQYF	TGTGCCAGCAGCTCAACGGGAGGTATTAAAAACATTCAGTACTTC
NA	TRBV7-9	TRBD1	TRBJ1-4	CASSLATGYEKLFF	TGTGCCAGCAGCTTAGCGACAGGGTATGAAAAACTGTTTTTT
NA	TRBV5-1	NA	TRBJ1-2	CASSGAGGLSYGYTF	TGCGCCAGCAGCGGAGCCGGGGGGTTGAGCTATGGCTACACCTTC
NA	TRBV25-1	TRBD1	TRBJ2-2	CASRGQGHTGELFF	TGTGCCAGCAGGGGACAGGGCCACACCGGGGAGCTGTTTTTT
few	TRBV6-6	TRBD2	TRBJ2-7	CASSPGLFYEQYF	TGTGCCAGCAGTCCGGGACTATTCTACGAGCAGTACTTC
NA	TRBV28	NA	TRBJ1-6	CASIDRNSYNSPLHF	TGTGCCAGCATCGACAGAAACTCCTATAATTCACCCCTCCACTTT
NA	TRBV9	NA	TRBJ1-2	CASSRQLNYGYTF	TGTGCCAGCAGCCGACAGCTTAACTATGGCTACACCTTC
NA	TRBV10-2	TRBD1	TRBJ1-1	CASTTGGNTEAFF	TGCGCCAGCACCACAGGGGGGAACACTGAAGCTTTCTTT